Here is one TCR beta chain with its context. The data were obtained in a study of blood T cell repertoires in COVID-19. Study information: From the United States, Italy and Spain came samples of acute and convalescent COVID-19. T cells, B-cell-depleted T cells, or PBMCs supplied cDNA or gDNA.

The CDR3 is 14 residues long. The V gene lost 3 bases and the J gene lost 1 base, with 9 bases spanning the gap. Germline CDR1 SNHLY, CDR2 FYNNEI. The authors' processing: Cell counts per sample came from amplifying reference gene primers. The protocol was immunoSEQ multiplex PCR, while the TCRdb copy is restricted to in-frame clones and leaves out a portion. For V, J and clone size, that table is used; D and trimming come from the DNA. The sample lists about 130,000 clones; about four fifths were seen once. Sequenced sample: peripheral blood. This rearrangement joins TRBV2 to TRBJ1-1, with D perhaps TRBD1 (5 bases). This sequence originates from a woman between 25 and 40 years old who had recovered from COVID-19. In nucleotides, the CDR3 is TGTGCCAGCAGTGAGGTGGGGGGGAACACTGAAGCTTTCTTT. Translating gives CASSEVGGNTEAFF.